This TCR beta chain was retrieved from a study of T cell changes during pregnancy in multiple sclerosis. Profiling relied on immunoSEQ multiplex PCR, and the TCRdb table lists in-frame clones only, not all of them. The sample yields about 40,000 clones, 88% seen once. This CDR3 is 12 amino acids long. Germline V CDR1 and CDR2: SEHNR, FQNEAQ (reference sequence). The V and J ends lost 5 bases and 8 bases respectively, with 9 bases between them. This rearrangement joins TRBV7-9 to TRBJ1-4; D gene uncertain. The starting material was CD4+ T cells from peripheral blood mononuclear cells, obtained before pregnancy. The TCR comes from a female donor with multiple sclerosis, enrolled in a pregnancy study. CDR3: CASSPRGEKLFF. CDR3 DNA sequence: TGTGCCAGCAGCCCCCGAGGAGAAAAACTGTTTTTT.